The T cell receptor beta chain under discussion was sequenced for a study of T cell responses to AZD1222 COVID-19 vaccine (dated by TCRdb to the early 2020s). For the wider study: Because spike-specific TCR depth and breadth did not differ between the two schedules, AZD1222 recipients who got a second dose at roughly 4 weeks were pooled with those who got a second dose at roughly 12 weeks. A total of roughly 240 trial participants underwent TCR sequencing, of whom approximately 210 received two doses of AZD1222 and about 26 received two doses of the MenACWY control vaccine. Enrollment into the trials was organized by age into subgroups of 18-55, 56-69 and 70-plus years, and those subgroups contained around 150, 28 and 57 TCR-sequenced participants, respectively. Overall study results and their limits: In the small 56-69-year group, the increase in depth fell short of significance, most likely because of low power. Participants were mostly white British, with more females than males. The authors suggested clonal diversity may have been underestimated. Vaccine-associated CD4 TCRs spanned the whole spike protein, with dominant responses in regions 160-218 and 743-854. Only five or six AZD1222 recipients were SARS-CoV-2 seropositive at baseline, limiting conclusions about previously exposed vaccinees. Reportedly, almost half of the unique spike-specific TCRs recognized epitopes lying outside the regions that are mutated in the B.1.351 and B.1.1.7 variants. No day 14 peak-response samples were available, so repertoires were characterized only after the peak T cell response. Spike-specific TCR breadth and depth rose significantly after two AZD1222 doses compared with day 0 and with MenACWY recipients.

Interpreted using the paper, the time point label stands for: baseline before first vaccination. Vaccinee samples were obtained from the UK trials COV001 and COV002, which included a single-blind randomized controlled phase 2/3 trial of AZD1222 (ChAdOx1 nCoV-19) in healthy adults. For TCRbeta chain sequencing, PBMC samples were collected from trial participants at day 0 and at day 28 after the second dose. Comments on this clone: It has no known antigen specificity. The sample holds no much larger clone one base away, and base qualities are not on file.

Taken from the germline V gene, the CDR1 and CDR2 loops are SGDLS and YYNGEE. The CDR3 sequence holds 14 residues, the cysteine and phenylalanine included. Only CDR3 DNA remains: 42 bases, in frame from the first base. V loses 4 bases, J loses 3 bases, and the germline ends lie 11 bases apart. The CDR3 regions of human TCRbeta chains were analyzed by immunosequencing. In the paper's pipeline: Repertoire TCRs were checked for matches against a reference library of SARS-CoV-2-specific TCRs that had been generated using the MIRA antigen-specificity platform. Breadth meant the fraction of unique TCRs that were SARS-CoV-2-associated, whereas depth meant the fraction of total T cells that were SARS-CoV-2-associated. Using the MIRA data, each spike-specific TCR was assigned both to the spike region to which the TCR was reactive and to a CD4 or CD8 class. Log10-transformed breadth and depth values were compared by one-way ANOVA with Sidak's multiple comparisons tests. TCRdb holds this immuneACCESS table with in-frame rearrangements only. Some clones are missing; in checked studies, unresolved V genes explain under half, and the rest has no known cause. That table is the source of V, J and clone size, and D and trimming were worked out from the DNA. For this sample there are roughly 260,000 clones; about 92% appear just once. The ten largest clonotypes hold around 0.5% of the sample.

The input for sequencing was peripheral blood, taken on day 0 of AZD1222 vaccination. This sequence uses TRBV9 and TRBJ1-5; tentative D gene TRBD1, with 5 bases matching. The origin of this receptor is an adult in good health. The CDR3 corresponds to CASSFGGVNQPQHF. In nucleotides, the sequence is TGTGCCAGCAGCTTTGGGGGGGTCAATCAGCCCCAGCATTTT. The CDR3, completed at both ends by the reference TRBV9 and TRBJ1-5 genes, gives the full variable domain DSGVTQTPKHLITATGQRVTLRCSPRSGDLSVYWYQQSLDQGLQFLIQYYNGEERAKGNILERFSAQQFPDLHSELNLSSLELGDSALYFCASSFGGVNQPQHFGDGTRLSIL.